The next 27 T cell receptor beta chains were all read from a single sample in a study of neurological immune-mediated disorders (dated by TCRdb to the late 2010s). Libraries were built with 5' RACE. These reads were obtained on an Illumina HiSeq 2500. TCRdb took the public reads, trimmed them with fastp at Q25, ran MiXCR for clone calling and kept in-frame beta chains. Each entry is one CDR3 protein sequence, shown with its most common DNA and genes. For this sample there are approximately 53,000 distinct CDR3 sequences; roughly 10% appear just once. 1.5% to 2% of the sample lies in the top ten. Per the publication, the time point label means: longitudinal time-point 1 (baseline). The sequenced material came from PBMCs. The receptors stem from a woman between 40 and 55 years old in good health.

The rearrangement joins TRBV18 to TRBJ1-1; no firm D call. From germline, CDR1 is KGHSH and CDR2 LQKENI. The CDR3 runs to 15 residues. V lost 5 bases and J lost 1, with 14 bases in between. CDR3 in amino acids: CASSAEDWRNTEAFF. The CDR3 nucleotides read TGTGCCAGCTCAGCCGAGGACTGGAGGAACACTGAAGCTTTCTTT.

The J gene is TRBJ1-5, the V gene TRBV5-6; D is unresolved. CDR1 and CDR2 from the germline V gene are SGHDT and YYEEEE. The CDR3 totals 13 residues. The germline V and J ends were trimmed by 0 bases and 7 bases, with 8 bases remaining between them. Here the CDR3 DNA reads TGTGCCAGCAGCTTGGGTTTTGGGCAGCCCCAGCATTTT. Translating gives CASSLGFGQPQHF.

This clonotype has ten or more counts. The chain links TRBV10-3 to TRBJ2-2, with D unclear. The CDR3 contains 13 residues. V dropped 6 bases and J dropped 4 bases, with 9 bases sitting between them. From germline, CDR1 is ENHRY and CDR2 SYGVKD. This chain's CDR3 is CAISNTGTGELFF. In DNA, the CDR3 is TGTGCCATCAGCAATACCGGCACCGGGGAGCTGTTTTTT.

This clonotype appeared many times. The V call is TRBV7-2, the J call TRBJ2-2, with D unresolved. Looked up from germline, CDR1 is SGHTA and CDR2 is FQGNSA. The CDR3 runs to 15 residues. The V end was cut by 10 bases, the J end by 4 bases, with 19 bases between. For the CDR3, the DNA is TGTGCCACCCGACCCCTAAGCGTGGGCACCGGGGAGCTGTTTTTT. The encoded protein is CATRPLSVGTGELFF.

This clonotype showed up many times. The chain joins TRBV18 to TRBJ1-2; D is undetermined. Germline loops: CDR1 KGHSH, CDR2 LQKENI. The CDR3 sequence is 13 residues long. Deletions cut 4 bases from V and 7 bases from J, with 13 bases between. CDR3 sequence reads: CASSRLEPAGYTF. The CDR3 DNA reads as TGTGCCAGCTCACGGTTAGAGCCCGCTGGCTACACCTTC.

The gene calls are TRBV18 and TRBJ1-1; D not resolved. The germline CDR1 and CDR2 sequences are KGHSH and LQKENI. This CDR3 is 12 amino acids long. With 1 base removed from V and 7 bases from J, the gap between germline ends came to 7 bases. In nucleotides, the CDR3 is TGTGCCAGCTCACCACGCATAGGTGAAGCTTTCTTT. Amino acid sequence: CASSPRIGEAFF.

This clonotype was seen ten or more times. This chain links TRBV7-2 with TRBJ1-2; D not resolved. Germline V gives CDR1 SGHTA, CDR2 FQGNSA. The CDR3 runs 13 residues. The V and J ends lost 1 base and 7 bases respectively, with 10 bases between them. CDR3 nucleotides: TGTGCCAGCAGCTTAGGAGGGTCAGGTGGCTACACCTTC. This gives the protein CASSLGGSGGYTF. Complete variable domain (other parts from reference TRBV7-2 and TRBJ1-2): GAGVSQSPSNKVTEKGKDVELRCDPISGHTALYWYRQSLGQGLEFLIYFQGNSAPDKSGLPSDRFSAERTGGSVSTLTIQRTQQEDSAVYLCASSLGGSGGYTFGSGTRLTVV.

Regarding this clonotype: At one boundary the junction diverges from the germline segment, which might be a read error. This chain links TRBV14 with TRBJ2-1, with D unclear. The germline V gene encodes CDR1 SGHDN and CDR2 FVKESK. The CDR3 length is 11 residues. This CDR3 reads CASSPYNEQLF. The CDR3 DNA reads as TGTGCCAGCAGCCCTTACAATGAGCAGCTCTTC. The whole variable domain, filled in from reference TRBV14 and TRBJ2-1, reads EAGVTQFPSHSVIEKGQTVTLRCDPISGHDNLYWYRRVMGKEIKFLLHFVKESKQDESGMPNNRFLAERTGGTYSTLKVQPAELEDSGVYFCASSPYNEQLFGPGTRLTVL.

This clonotype was recorded at least ten times. The rearrangement links TRBV2 to TRBJ1-4; no firm D call. Per the germline V gene, CDR1 is SNHLY and CDR2 is FYNNEI. Trimming took 5 bases from V and 3 from J, leaving 16 bases between them. The CDR3 sequence is 16 residues long. This chain's CDR3 is CASSPGVRGANEKLFF. The DNA of the CDR3 is TGTGCCAGCAGTCCTGGGGTACGTGGTGCTAATGAAAAACTGTTTTTT.

This clonotype was counted at least ten times. The gene calls are TRBV20-1 and TRBJ2-1; D remains ambiguous. V lost 7 bases and J 0 bases, leaving 13 bases between the germline ends. The germline V gene encodes CDR1 DFQATT and CDR2 SNEGSKA (reference sequence). The CDR3 loop spans 14 amino acids. CDR3 bases: TGCAGTGTCCCGAACTCCCTCTCCTACAATGAGCAGTTCTTC. This encodes CSVPNSLSYNEQFF.

This clonotype was observed at least ten times. V is TRBV12-3 or TRBV12-4 and J is TRBJ1-1; D gene unclear. The CDR3 length is 14 residues. The V and J ends lost 3 bases and 0 bases respectively, with 8 bases between them. CDR3 in DNA: TGTGCCAGCAGTTTCGGCAGGATGAACACTGAAGCTTTCTTT. Translating gives CASSFGRMNTEAFF.

Concerning this clonotype: One junction end does not reproduce the germline sequence, and a read error may be involved. The rearrangement links TRBV5-6 to TRBJ2-1; D gene uncertain. Germline V gene data show CDR1 as SGHDT and CDR2 as YYEEEE. This CDR3 contains 15 residues. CDR3 sequence reads: CASSLSWVAHNGQFF. DNA of the CDR3: TGTGCCAGCAGCTTGAGCTGGGTGGCCCACAATGGGCAGTTCTTC.

This clonotype was picked up many times. The gene calls are TRBV7-8 and TRBJ2-4; the D gene is possibly TRBD2 (6 bases). Trimming removed 5 bases from V and 2 bases from J, with 19 bases in between. Germline V lookup: CDR1 SGHVS, CDR2 FQNEAQ. There are 17 residues in the CDR3. The chain's CDR3 is CASSQDRKAGTKNIQYF. The CDR3 DNA follows: TGTGCCAGCAGCCAGGACCGAAAGGCGGGAACCAAAAACATTCAGTACTTC.

The chain carries TRBV5-6 and TRBJ2-3; 7 bases agree with TRBD1. The J segment lost 5 bases and the V segment lost 3 bases, leaving 6 bases of the junction unmatched. CDR3 length equals 14 residues. CDR1 and CDR2 from the germline V gene are SGHDT and YYEEEE. The CDR3 coding sequence is TGTGCCAGCAGCTCGGGGACAGTTAGAGATACGCAGTATTTT. It is translated as CASSSGTVRDTQYF.

This clonotype was observed many times. The chain recombines TRBV5-1 with TRBJ1-1; TRBD1 agrees at 7 bases. The CDR3 consists of 15 residues. V lost 4 bases to trimming and J lost 0 bases; unmatched junction nucleotides: 6. Germline CDR1 reads SGHRS; CDR2 reads YFSETQ. Here the CDR3 reads CASSVGDSLNTEAFF. As DNA, the CDR3 is TGCGCCAGCAGCGTGGGGGACAGCTTGAACACTGAAGCTTTCTTT. The full variable domain, with the rest looked up from reference TRBV5-1 and TRBJ1-1, is KAGVTQTPRYLIKTRGQQVTLSCSPISGHRSVSWYQQTPGQGLQFLFEYFSETQRNKGNFPGRFSGRQFSNSRSEMNVSTLELGDSALYLCASSVGDSLNTEAFFGQGTRLTVV.

Ten or more counts support this clonotype. V gene TRBV20-1 combines with J gene TRBJ2-7; possibly TRBD1 for D (8 bases). The length of the CDR3 is 17 residues. In germline, CDR1 is DFQATT, CDR2 SNEGSKA (reference sequence). With 3 bases removed from V and 4 bases from J, the gap between germline ends came to 25 bases. CDR3 residues: CSARVPGGGGRVYEQYF. The CDR3 region has the DNA TGCAGTGCTAGGGTGCCAGGGGGCGGGGGACGGGTTTACGAGCAGTACTTC.

This clonotype was seen at least ten times. The chain carries TRBV10-3 and TRBJ1-2; unclear D gene. This CDR3 has 14 amino acids. Trimming removed 2 bases from V and 2 bases from J, with 9 bases in between. Germline CDR1 is ENHRY and CDR2 is SYGVKD. Written as DNA, the CDR3 is TGTGCCATCAGTGAGACCCCGACCAACTATGGCTACACCTTC. It yields the protein CAISETPTNYGYTF.

This clonotype was seen repeatedly, ten times or more. The J gene is TRBJ2-2, the V gene TRBV15; maybe TRBD2 (6 bases). The CDR3 loop spans 15 amino acids. V was clipped by 9 bases and J by 7 bases, with 21 bases between them. Germline-derived CDR1 and CDR2 are LNHNV and YYDKDF (reference sequence). The CDR3 sequence: CATSPGSRESGELFF. The CDR3 region has the DNA TGTGCCACGAGTCCGGGATCCCGGGAGAGCGGGGAGCTGTTTTTT.

The rearrangement joins TRBV20-1 to TRBJ2-3; 7 bases are a match to TRBD2. V was clipped by 3 bases and J by 4 bases; unmatched bases: 10. From germline, CDR1 is DFQATT and CDR2 SNEGSKA (reference sequence). CDR3 length: 15 residues. The DNA of the CDR3 is TGCAGTGCTAGTCCGCGACTAGCCATCGCAGATACGCAGTATTTT. Its translation is CSASPRLAIADTQYF.

Ten or more counts support this clonotype. The V and J genes are TRBV7-8 and TRBJ2-7, with 7 bases fitting TRBD1. The CDR3 extends over 12 amino acids. Trimming removed 6 bases from V and 6 bases from J; junction bases left unmatched: 5. Germline V gives CDR1 SGHVS, CDR2 FQNEAQ. CDR3 loop: CASSQRQGEQYF. In nucleotides, the CDR3 is TGTGCCAGCAGTCAAAGACAGGGCGAGCAGTACTTC.

This clonotype was detected ten times or more. The rearrangement uses TRBV7-2 and TRBJ1-1, with D hard to call. Germline V lookup: CDR1 SGHTA, CDR2 FQGNSA. Trimming took off 0 bases at V and 3 bases at J, with 14 bases between the two ends. This CDR3 contains 16 residues. CDR3 nucleotides: TGTGCCAGCAGCTTAGCGCGTCCCAGGCTGGACACTGAAGCTTTCTTT. It translates to CASSLARPRLDTEAFF.

Only a few counts were recorded for this clonotype. The chain carries TRBV19 and TRBJ2-1; D is possibly TRBD2 (5 bases). Germline lookup yields CDR1 LNHDA and CDR2 SQIVND (reference sequence). V was clipped by 5 bases and J by 2 bases, with 7 bases between them. The CDR3 has 13 residues. DNA of the CDR3: TGTGCCAGTAGTTCCGGGACCTACAATGAGCAGTTCTTC. This sequence encodes CASSSGTYNEQFF.

In its sample, this clonotype was seen many times. The CDR3 loop reads CASSADRNGYTF. The CDR3 DNA follows: TGCGCCAGCAGCGCGGACAGAAATGGCTACACCTTC. This sequence joins TRBV5-1 and TRBJ1-2, with D possibly TRBD1 on 6 matching bases. The CDR3 sequence is 12 residues long. Trimming took off 4 bases at V and 6 bases at J, with 10 bases between the two ends. Germline CDR1 SGHRS, CDR2 YFSETQ.

Only a few counts were recorded for this clonotype. The chain recombines TRBV25-1 with TRBJ2-5; D uncertain. V was trimmed by 3 bases and J by 1 base, leaving 9 bases between them. This CDR3 has 14 amino acids. Germline CDR1 and CDR2: MGHDK and SYGVNS. For the CDR3, the DNA is TGTGCCAGCAGTGACCGGGCAAGCCAAGAGACCCAGTACTTC. The encoded protein is CASSDRASQETQYF.

This clonotype was seen many times. The rearrangement joins TRBV5-6 to TRBJ1-6, with 7 bases matching TRBD1. CDR1 and CDR2 (germline): SGHDT, YYEEEE. J was trimmed by 1 base and V by 7 bases; bases with no gene match: 5. This CDR3 is 15 amino acids long. The CDR3 loop is CASGYRGSYNSPLHF. Written as DNA, the CDR3 is TGTGCCAGCGGATACAGGGGATCCTATAATTCACCCCTCCACTTT.

Comment on this clonotype: This could be a read error, since a much larger clone is one nucleotide away. The chain has TRBV4-3 and TRBJ2-1; D gene ambiguous. The CDR3 sequence is 14 residues long. The germline V gene encodes CDR1 LGHNA and CDR2 YSLEER. V lost 3 bases to trimming and J lost 0 bases, with 6 bases between them. Written as DNA, the CDR3 is TGCGCCAGCAGCCACCACAGCTCCTACAATGAGCAGTTCTTC. Its protein is CASSHHSSYNEQFF.

This clonotype was picked up many times. The chain employs TRBV27 and TRBJ2-7; 7 positions agree with TRBD1. V dropped 2 bases and J dropped 4; count of bases not matched to a gene: 2. This CDR3 contains 13 residues. The germline CDR1 and CDR2 sequences are MNHEY and SMNVEV (reference sequence). The CDR3 region is CASSLRQGYEQYF. In nucleotides, the CDR3 is TGTGCCAGCAGTTTACGACAGGGTTACGAGCAGTACTTC.